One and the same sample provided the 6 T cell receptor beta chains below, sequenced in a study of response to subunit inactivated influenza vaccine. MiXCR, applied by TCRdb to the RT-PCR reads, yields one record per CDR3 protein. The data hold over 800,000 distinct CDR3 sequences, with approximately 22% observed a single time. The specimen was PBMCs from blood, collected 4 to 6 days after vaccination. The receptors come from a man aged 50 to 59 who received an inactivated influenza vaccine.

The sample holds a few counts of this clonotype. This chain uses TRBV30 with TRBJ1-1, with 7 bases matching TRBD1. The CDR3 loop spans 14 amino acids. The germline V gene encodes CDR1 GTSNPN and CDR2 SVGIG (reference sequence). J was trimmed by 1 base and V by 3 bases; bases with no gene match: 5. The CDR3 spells CAWRGDSQNTEAFF. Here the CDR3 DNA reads TGTGCCTGGAGAGGGGACAGCCAGAACACTGAAGCTTTCTTT.

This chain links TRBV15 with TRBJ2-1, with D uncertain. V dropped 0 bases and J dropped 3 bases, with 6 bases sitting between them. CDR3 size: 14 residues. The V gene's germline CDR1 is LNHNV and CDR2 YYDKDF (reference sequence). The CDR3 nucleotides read TGTGCCACCAGCAGAGATGTCGTCTACAATGAGCAGTTCTTC. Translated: CATSRDVVYNEQFF.

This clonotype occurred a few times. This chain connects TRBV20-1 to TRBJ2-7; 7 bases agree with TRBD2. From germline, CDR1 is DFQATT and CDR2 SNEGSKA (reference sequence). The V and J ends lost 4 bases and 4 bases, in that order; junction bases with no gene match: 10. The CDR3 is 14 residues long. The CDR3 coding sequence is TGCAGTGCTACAAAAGCGGGGAGGGGATACGAGCAGTACTTC. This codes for CSATKAGRGYEQYF.

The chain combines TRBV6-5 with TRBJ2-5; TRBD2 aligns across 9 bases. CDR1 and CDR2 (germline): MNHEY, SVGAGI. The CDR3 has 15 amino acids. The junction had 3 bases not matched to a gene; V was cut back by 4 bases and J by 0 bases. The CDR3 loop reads CASSFSGGYQETQYF. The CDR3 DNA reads TGTGCCAGCAGTTTTAGCGGGGGATACCAAGAGACCCAGTACTTC.

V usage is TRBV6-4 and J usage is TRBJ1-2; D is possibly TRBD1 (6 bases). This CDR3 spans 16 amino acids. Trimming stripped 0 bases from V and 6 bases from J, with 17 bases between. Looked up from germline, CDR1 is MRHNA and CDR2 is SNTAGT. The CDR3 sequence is CASSDSGRLGGHGYTF. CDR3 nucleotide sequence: TGTGCCAGCAGTGACTCCGGCAGGTTGGGGGGCCATGGCTACACCTTC.

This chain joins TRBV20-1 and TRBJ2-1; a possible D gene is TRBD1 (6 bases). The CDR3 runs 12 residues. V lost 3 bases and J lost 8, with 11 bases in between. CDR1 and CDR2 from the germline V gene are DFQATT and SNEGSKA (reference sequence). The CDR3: CSARKGVDEQFF. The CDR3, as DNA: TGCAGTGCTAGGAAGGGGGTGGATGAGCAGTTCTTC.